This entry lists 24 T cell receptor beta chains sequenced from one sample in a study of T cell responses to AZD1222 COVID-19 vaccine (dated by TCRdb to about 2021). The sample's time point label is to be understood as: baseline before first vaccination. Libraries were constructed by the immunoSEQ multiplex PCR assay. This immuneACCESS table, as held by TCRdb, lists in-frame sequences with V and J called but not all clones. Of the missing ones, under half trace to an unresolved V gene in checked studies; the others have no known cause. A total of fewer than 140,000 clones appear in this sample, 90% of them only once. The top ten hold less than 6% of the sample. The source material was peripheral blood, sampled on day 0 of AZD1222 vaccination. These receptors came from an adult in good health.

The chain carries TRBV28 and TRBJ2-7, with 7 bases aligning to TRBD1. The germline V gene has CDR1 MDHEN and CDR2 SYDVKM. This CDR3 is 15 amino acids long. Trimming took 7 bases from V and 6 from J; bases not matched to a gene: 15. This chain's CDR3 is CASISAGQGDPEQYF. DNA for the CDR3: TGTGCCAGCATCTCCGCCGGGCAGGGGGATCCCGAGCAGTACTTC.

The chain couples TRBV10-1 to TRBJ1-1, with D uncertain. The germline V and J ends were trimmed by 3 bases and 11 bases, with 13 bases remaining between them. The CDR3 runs 12 residues. Germline assignment: CDR1 WNHNN and CDR2 SYGVQD (reference sequence). CDR3 DNA: TGCGCCAGCAGTGATGAGGGATTGGAGGCTTTCTTT. The encoded protein is CASSDEGLEAFF.

The V and J genes are TRBV28 and TRBJ1-2, with D perhaps matching TRBD1 (6 bases). Germline lookup yields CDR1 MDHEN and CDR2 SYDVKM. The CDR3 has 13 residues. V lost 6 bases, J lost 8 bases, and 16 bases lay in between. The CDR3 here is CASSLPDRPGYTF. CDR3 in DNA: TGTGCCAGCAGCCTTCCCGACAGGCCCGGCTACACCTTC.

The rearrangement joins TRBV11-2 to TRBJ2-1; no definite D call. There are 12 residues in the CDR3. Between the trimmed V and J ends, which lost 6 bases and 6 bases, there was a span of 9 bases. Germline values: CDR1 SGHAT, CDR2 FQNNGV. CDR3 loop: CASRSWGNEQFF. In DNA form, the CDR3 reads TGTGCCAGCAGGTCGTGGGGCAATGAGCAGTTCTTC.

V usage is TRBV28 and J usage is TRBJ2-7; TRBD1 matches at 8 bases. V dropped 6 bases and J dropped 6; count of bases not matched to a gene: 4. Germline lookup yields CDR1 MDHEN and CDR2 SYDVKM. The CDR3 runs 12 residues. The CDR3 protein is CASRGQAGEQYF. CDR3 nucleotide sequence: TGTGCCAGCAGGGGACAGGCCGGCGAGCAGTACTTC. Full variable domain (rest looked up from reference TRBV28 and TRBJ2-7): DVKVTQSSRYLVKRTGEKVFLECVQDMDHENMFWYRQDPGLGLRLIYFSYDVKMKEKGDIPEGYSVSREKKERFSLILESASTNQTSMYLCASRGQAGEQYFGPGTRLTVT.

The chain joins TRBV7-9 to TRBJ1-1; D remains ambiguous. Germline V lookup: CDR1 SEHNR, CDR2 FQNEAQ (reference sequence). This CDR3 has 14 residues. The V end lost 0 bases, the J end lost 5 bases, and 10 bases lay between the germline ends. CDR3 amino acids: CASSLALGWTEAFF. CDR3 nucleotides: TGTGCCAGCAGCTTAGCTTTAGGTTGGACTGAAGCTTTCTTT.

V gene TRBV3-1 (or the pseudogene TRBV3-2) combines with J gene TRBJ2-7; 10 bases map to TRBD2. In germline, CDR1 is LGHDT, CDR2 YNNKEL (reference sequence). The V and J ends lost 1 base and 2 bases, in that order; junction bases with no gene match: 8. The CDR3 spans 17 residues. CDR3 region: CASSQGLAGAVPYEQYF. CDR3 bases: TGTGCCAGCAGCCAAGGCCTAGCGGGAGCCGTACCCTACGAGCAGTACTTC.

The gene calls are TRBV19 and TRBJ1-2; 9 bases line up with TRBD1. The V gene's germline CDR1 is LNHDA and CDR2 SQIVND (reference sequence). The V segment lost 8 bases and the J segment 7 bases; nucleotides outside the gene matches: 11. The CDR3 loop spans 14 amino acids. The CDR3 loop is CASRSGTGQGGYTF. CDR3 bases: TGTGCCAGTCGAAGCGGGACAGGGCAGGGTGGCTACACCTTC.

This CDR3 reads CSVDEGLTDTQYF. CDR3 DNA: TGCAGCGTTGATGAAGGCCTCACAGATACGCAGTATTTT. The chain links TRBV29-1 to TRBJ2-3, with D uncertain. V lost 3 bases and J 2 bases, leaving 9 bases between the germline ends. The germline CDR1 and CDR2 sequences are SQVTM and ANQGSEA. CDR3 size: 13 residues.

V usage is TRBV10-3 and J usage is TRBJ2-7; D possibly uses TRBD1 or TRBD2 (5 bases each). CDR1 and CDR2 from the germline V gene are ENHRY and SYGVKD. Between the trimmed V and J ends, which lost 0 bases and 9 bases, there was a span of 18 bases. There are 15 residues in the CDR3. CDR3 nucleotide sequence: TGTGCCATCAGTGAGTCGACGGGGAAGGGGACCGGGCAGTACTTC. Protein product: CAISESTGKGTGQYF.

The CDR3 DNA is TGTGCCAGCAGCTCCTCTAGCGGGAGGCACAATGAGCAGTTCTTC. As protein: CASSSSSGRHNEQFF. This chain uses TRBV9 with TRBJ2-1, with 11 bases matching TRBD2. The germline V gene encodes CDR1 SGDLS and CDR2 YYNGEE. CDR3 length: 15 residues. The ends lost 4 bases at V and 5 bases at J; junction bases unmatched: 5. The whole variable domain, remainder taken from reference TRBV9 and TRBJ2-1, is DSGVTQTPKHLITATGQRVTLRCSPRSGDLSVYWYQQSLDQGLQFLIQYYNGEERAKGNILERFSAQQFPDLHSELNLSSLELGDSALYFCASSSSSGRHNEQFFGPGTRLTVL.

The rearrangement links TRBV10-3 to TRBJ1-1, with a possible D match to TRBD1 (6 bases). Germline V gene lookup returns CDR1 ENHRY and CDR2 SYGVKD. Trimming pared 2 bases from V and 0 bases from J, leaving 10 bases between. This CDR3 comprises 15 residues. CDR3: CAISEGGGMNTEAFF. CDR3 nucleotide sequence: TGTGCCATCAGTGAGGGAGGGGGGATGAACACTGAAGCTTTCTTT.

The gene calls are TRBV7-3 and TRBJ2-2; 15 bases line up with TRBD2. The CDR3 extends over 18 amino acids. CDR1 is SGHTA and CDR2 is FQGTGA in the germline V gene. J lost 4 bases, V lost 6 bases, and 9 bases had no gene match. The CDR3 loop is CASRGLAGGSGGTGELFF. In DNA, the CDR3 is TGTGCCAGCAGGGGACTAGCGGGAGGCTCTGGGGGCACCGGGGAGCTGTTTTTT.

The chain combines TRBV4-3 with TRBJ1-4; no firm D call. The V and J ends lost 0 bases and 8 bases respectively, with 16 bases between them. The CDR3 loop spans 16 amino acids. The germline V gene has CDR1 LGHNA and CDR2 YSLEER. CDR3 in DNA: TGCGCCAGCAGCCAAGACTGGGTATCAAGCCGGGAAAAACTGTTTTTT. Translating gives CASSQDWVSSREKLFF.

The J gene is TRBJ1-1, the V gene TRBV6-5; D unclear. With 6 bases removed from V and 0 bases from J, the gap between germline ends came to 14 bases. Germline V gives CDR1 MNHEY, CDR2 SVGAGI. The CDR3 is 15 residues long. The CDR3 DNA follows: TGTGCCAGCAGCCACGGCCGCAGAATGAACACTGAAGCTTTCTTT. Residues: CASSHGRRMNTEAFF.

The chain joins TRBV12-3 or TRBV12-4 to TRBJ1-4, with D unclear. The CDR3 contains 13 residues. Between the trimmed V and J ends, which lost 1 base and 5 bases, there was a span of 5 bases. As DNA, the CDR3 is TGTGCCAGCAGTTTAGGGCAGAATGAAAAACTGTTTTTT. Translating it yields CASSLGQNEKLFF.

CDR3 protein: CASRVGTRNYGYTF. The CDR3 DNA reads TGTGCCAGCAGGGTTGGGACACGTAACTATGGCTACACCTTC. V usage is TRBV28 and J usage is TRBJ1-2; tentatively, D is TRBD1 (6 bases). The CDR3 is made up of 14 amino acids. V lost 6 bases, J lost 1 base, and 12 bases lay in between. From germline, CDR1 is MDHEN and CDR2 SYDVKM.

The rearrangement joins TRBV6-5 to TRBJ1-2; no definite D call. V lost 6 bases, J lost 0 bases, and 11 bases lay in between. This CDR3 spans 14 amino acids. Germline values: CDR1 MNHEY, CDR2 SVGAGI. The CDR3 bases are TGTGCCAGCAGGTCTCCGGGAACTAACTATGGCTACACCTTC. This codes for CASRSPGTNYGYTF.

The chain joins TRBV5-1 to TRBJ2-7, with D perhaps being TRBD1 or TRBD2 (6 bases each). V shed 7 bases and J shed 2 bases, with 16 bases lying between them. The CDR3 contains 14 residues. In germline, CDR1 is SGHRS, CDR2 YFSETQ. This chain's CDR3 is CASRGPGQTYEQYF. In DNA, the CDR3 is TGCGCCAGCCGGGGGCCTGGACAGACCTACGAGCAGTACTTC.

The J gene is TRBJ1-5, the V gene TRBV5-1; the match to TRBD1 covers 7 bases. The CDR3 extends over 15 amino acids. V shed 4 bases and J 4 bases; nucleotides not matched to a gene: 8. Germline V gene sequence: CDR1 SGHRS, CDR2 YFSETQ. CDR3 protein: CASSPNPQGNQPQHF. CDR3 DNA sequence: TGCGCCAGCAGCCCGAACCCACAGGGGAATCAGCCCCAGCATTTT.

The chain joins TRBV27 to TRBJ2-2; a weak D match, TRBD1 (6 bases). The germline V and J ends were trimmed by 3 bases and 8 bases, with 19 bases remaining between them. Germline V CDR1 and CDR2: MNHEY, SMNVEV (reference sequence). The CDR3 totals 16 residues. The CDR3, as DNA: TGTGCCAGCAGTTTCTCCAGGGGACCCTCGGAAGGGGAGCTGTTTTTT. Translating gives CASSFSRGPSEGELFF.

This chain uses TRBV7-3 with TRBJ2-7, with TRBD1 matching 8 bases. This CDR3 has 14 amino acids. V lost 4 bases, J lost 7 bases, and 9 bases stayed unmatched. Germline V lookup: CDR1 SGHTA, CDR2 FQGTGA. In DNA, the CDR3 is TGTGCCAGCAGCTCGGACAGGGAGACGGGGGAGCAGTACTTC. Translation gives CASSSDRETGEQYF.

The count of this clone is one. J is TRBJ2-3 and V is TRBV4-1; TRBD2 matches at 8 bases. Trimming at V came to 4 bases and at J to 5 bases, leaving 5 bases not matched to a gene. This CDR3 has 14 residues. Germline V gene data show CDR1 as MGHRA and CDR2 as YSYEKL. DNA of the CDR3: TGCGCCAGCAGCCTTAGCGGGACGGGAGATACGCAGTATTTT. Translation gives CASSLSGTGDTQYF.

The rearrangement links TRBV29-1 to TRBJ1-6; D uncertain. This CDR3 has 13 amino acids. CDR1 and CDR2 (germline): SQVTM, ANQGSEA. V was clipped by 7 bases and J by 5 bases, with 12 bases between them. CDR3 sequence: CSARGSHNSPLHF. CDR3 DNA: TGCAGCGCCCGGGGAAGCCATAATTCACCCCTCCACTTT.